The entry below describes one TCR beta chain. Its antigen is not known. The CDR3 sequence is 14 residues long. The V gene lost 5 bases and the J gene lost 0 bases, with 10 bases spanning the gap. The germline V gene encodes CDR1 MNHEY and CDR2 SVGAGI. This entry is derived from a study of cytomegalovirus exposure and HLA in healthy donors. Whole-study results and caveats: Versus the roughly 670-donor mean, an Asian-associated ancestry cluster reportedly showed fewer N-insertions in a later analysis. The authors enumerated 150 to 200 TCR beta chains as linked to cytomegalovirus.

In the PCR, 60 Vbeta and 13 Jbeta primers were used. The assay was immunoSEQ multiplex PCR, and TCRdb's table has in-frame clones only and misses some. This table has around 110,000 clones, approximately 80% appearing once. The chain carries TRBV6-5 and TRBJ1-1; D may be TRBD1 (6 bases). The TCR sequence derives from a man in his thirties or forties in good health and CMV-seropositive. Material for sequencing was PBMCs. The chain's CDR3 is CASSEQGMNTEAFF. In nucleotides, the CDR3 is TGTGCCAGCAGTGAACAGGGAATGAACACTGAAGCTTTCTTT.